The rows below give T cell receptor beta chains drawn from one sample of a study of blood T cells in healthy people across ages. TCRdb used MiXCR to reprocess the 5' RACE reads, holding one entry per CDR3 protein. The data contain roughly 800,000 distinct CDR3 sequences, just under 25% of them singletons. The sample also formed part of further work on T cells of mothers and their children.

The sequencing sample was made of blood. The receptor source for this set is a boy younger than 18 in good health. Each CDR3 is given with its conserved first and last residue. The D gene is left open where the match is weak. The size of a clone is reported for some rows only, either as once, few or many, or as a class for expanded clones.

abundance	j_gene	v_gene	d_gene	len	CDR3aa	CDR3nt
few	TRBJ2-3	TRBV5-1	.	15	CASSLGGRGLDTQYF	TGCGCCAGCAGCTTGGGTGGGAGAGGATTAGATACGCAGTATTTT
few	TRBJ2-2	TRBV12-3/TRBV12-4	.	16	CASSDSFTGDTGELFF	TGTGCCAGCAGTGACAGTTTCACGGGGGACACCGGGGAGCTGTTTTTT
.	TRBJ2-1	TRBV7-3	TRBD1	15	CASSLQGASYNEQFF	TGTGCCAGCAGTTTACAGGGGGCATCCTACAATGAGCAGTTCTTC
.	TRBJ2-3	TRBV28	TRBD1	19	CASSLWGRGTGRFPDTQYF	TGTGCCAGCAGTTTATGGGGCCGCGGGACAGGACGTTTCCCAGATACGCAGTATTTT
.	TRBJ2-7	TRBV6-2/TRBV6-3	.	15	CASSYEREFSYEQYF	TGTGCCAGCAGTTACGAGAGGGAATTCTCCTACGAGCAGTACTTC
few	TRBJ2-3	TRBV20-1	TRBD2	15	CSAPGLAEGTDTQYF	TGCAGTGCCCCAGGACTAGCGGAGGGCACAGATACGCAGTATTTT
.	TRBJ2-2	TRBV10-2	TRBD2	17	CASSESAGRLFTGELFF	TGCGCCAGCAGTGAGTCAGCGGGGAGACTCTTCACCGGGGAGCTGTTTTTT
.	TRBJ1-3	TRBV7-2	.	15	CASSFPTGAGNTIYF	TGTGCCAGCAGCTTCCCGACAGGAGCAGGAAACACCATATATTTT
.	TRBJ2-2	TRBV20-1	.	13	CSARDSFTGELFF	TGCAGTGCTAGAGATTCCTTCACCGGGGAGCTGTTTTTT
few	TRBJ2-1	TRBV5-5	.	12	CASSLAMDEQFF	TGTGCCAGCAGCTTGGCCATGGATGAGCAGTTCTTC
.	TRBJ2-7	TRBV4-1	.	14	CASSQPRESYEQYF	TGCGCCAGCAGCCAACCTCGGGAGTCCTACGAGCAGTACTTC
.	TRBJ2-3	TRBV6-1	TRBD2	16	CASSEGWLAATDTQYF	TGTGCCAGCAGTGAAGGTTGGCTAGCGGCCACAGATACGCAGTATTTT
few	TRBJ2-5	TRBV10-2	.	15	CASSLTPYDGETQYF	TGCGCCAGCAGCTTAACTCCCTACGACGGCGAGACCCAGTACTTC
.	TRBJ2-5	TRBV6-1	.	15	CASSFRLEGGETQYF	TGTGCCAGCAGTTTCCGACTGGAAGGGGGGGAGACCCAGTACTTC
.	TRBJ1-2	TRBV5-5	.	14	CASSPPGYNYGYTF	TGTGCCAGCAGTCCTCCGGGTTATAACTATGGCTACACCTTC
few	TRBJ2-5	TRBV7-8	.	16	CASSLAFSADQETQYF	TGTGCCAGCAGCTTAGCATTTTCAGCGGATCAAGAGACCCAGTACTTC
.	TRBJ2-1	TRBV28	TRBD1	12	CASSSSGTGQFF	TGTGCCAGCAGCTCCTCCGGGACAGGGCAGTTCTTC
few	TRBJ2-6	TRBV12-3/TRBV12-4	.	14	CASRSVSGANVLTF	TGTGCCAGCAGGAGTGTCTCTGGGGCCAACGTCCTGACTTTC
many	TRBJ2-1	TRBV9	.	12	CASSVVNNEQFF	TGTGCCAGCAGCGTAGTCAACAATGAGCAGTTCTTC
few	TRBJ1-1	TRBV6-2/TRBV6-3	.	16	CASSPSGSGKNTEAFF	TGTGCCAGCTCCCCCTCGGGTTCGGGGAAGAACACTGAAGCTTTCTTT
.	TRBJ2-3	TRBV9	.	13	CASSVGLTDTQYF	TGTGCCAGCAGCGTAGGGTTGACAGATACGCAGTATTTT
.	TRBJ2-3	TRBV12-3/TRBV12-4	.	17	CASSLILARGSTDTQYF	TGTGCCAGCAGTTTAATCCTAGCGAGGGGCAGCACAGATACGCAGTATTTT
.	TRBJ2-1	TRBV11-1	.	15	CASSLLGSGAYEQFF	TGTGCCAGCAGCTTACTTGGATCGGGGGCGTATGAGCAGTTCTTC
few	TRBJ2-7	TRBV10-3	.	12	CAISRGLHEQYF	TGTGCCATCAGCAGGGGCTTGCACGAGCAGTACTTC
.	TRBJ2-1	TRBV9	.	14	CASSGGDGTDEQFF	TGTGCCAGCAGCGGGGGGGACGGAACGGACGAGCAGTTCTTC
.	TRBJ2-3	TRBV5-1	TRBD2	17	CASKFGTSGNDRDTQYF	TGCGCCAGCAAATTCGGGACTAGCGGGAACGACCGGGATACGCAGTATTTT
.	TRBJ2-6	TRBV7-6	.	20	CASSSQGSLSILSGANVLTF	TGTGCCAGCAGCTCCCAGGGTTCTCTCTCAATTTTGTCTGGGGCCAACGTCCTGACTTTC
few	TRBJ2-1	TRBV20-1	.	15	CSARAPGLVGDEQFF	TGCAGTGCTAGAGCTCCGGGGCTGGTAGGCGATGAGCAGTTCTTC
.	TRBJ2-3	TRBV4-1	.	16	CASRIQLRAAADTQYF	TGCGCCAGCAGGATACAATTAAGGGCTGCCGCAGATACGCAGTATTTT
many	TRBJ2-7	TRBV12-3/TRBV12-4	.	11	CASSTYYEQYF	TGTGCCAGCAGTACTTACTACGAGCAGTACTTC
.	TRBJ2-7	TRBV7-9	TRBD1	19	CASSFTDWDSRYPSYEQYF	TGTGCCAGCAGCTTTACTGACTGGGACAGCCGTTACCCGTCCTACGAGCAGTACTTC
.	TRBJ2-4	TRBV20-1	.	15	CSASAVSGGSDIQYF	TGCAGTGCTAGTGCGGTTAGTGGGGGTTCGGACATTCAGTACTTC
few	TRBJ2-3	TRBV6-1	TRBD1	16	CASSWTQGMGTDTQYF	TGTGCCAGCAGTTGGACACAGGGGATGGGCACAGATACGCAGTATTTT
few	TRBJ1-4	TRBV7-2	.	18	CASSLTGYFSSTNEKLLF	TGTGCCAGCAGCTTGACGGGGTATTTTTCTTCGACTAATGAAAAACTGCTTTTT
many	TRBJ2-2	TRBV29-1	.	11	CSVGGTGELFF	TGCAGCGTTGGCGGCACCGGGGAGCTGTTTTTT
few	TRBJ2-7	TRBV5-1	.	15	CASSLGDPGTYEQYF	TGCGCCAGCAGCTTGGGAGATCCAGGGACCTACGAGCAGTACTTC
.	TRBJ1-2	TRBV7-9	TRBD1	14	CASSPQGGAYGYTF	TGTGCCAGCAGCCCGCAGGGGGGCGCCTATGGCTACACCTTC
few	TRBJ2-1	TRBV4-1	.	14	CASSQAWGYNEQFF	TGCGCCAGCAGCCAAGCATGGGGGTACAATGAGCAGTTCTTC
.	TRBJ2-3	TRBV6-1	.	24	CASSEDPDRGRLAGEKLSTDTQYF	TGTGCCAGCAGCGAAGACCCCGACAGGGGGCGGCTAGCGGGGGAGAAGCTTAGCACAGATACGCAGTATTTT
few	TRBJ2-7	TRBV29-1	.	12	CSVRGISYEQYF	TGCAGCGTTCGGGGCATCTCCTACGAGCAGTACTTC
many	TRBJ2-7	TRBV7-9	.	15	CASSLFGDMLYEQYF	TGTGCCAGCAGCTTATTCGGGGACATGCTCTACGAGCAGTACTTC
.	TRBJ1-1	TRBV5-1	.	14	CASSGGQPNTEAFF	TGCGCCAGCAGCGGTGGACAGCCGAACACTGAAGCTTTCTTT
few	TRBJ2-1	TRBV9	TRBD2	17	CASSVNGLAGEINEQFF	TGTGCCAGCAGCGTAAACGGACTAGCGGGAGAAATAAATGAGCAGTTCTTC
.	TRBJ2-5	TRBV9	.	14	CASSVGRSPETQYF	TGTGCCAGCAGCGTAGGGCGCAGTCCTGAGACCCAGTACTTC
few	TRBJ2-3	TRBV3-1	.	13	CASSQDQVDTQYF	TGTGCCAGCAGCCAAGATCAGGTGGATACGCAGTATTTT
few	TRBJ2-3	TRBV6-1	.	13	CASSEASADTQYF	TGTGCCAGCAGTGAAGCTTCGGCGGATACGCAGTATTTT
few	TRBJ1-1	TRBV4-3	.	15	CASSQYQVLNTEAFF	TGCGCCAGCAGCCAGTATCAGGTTCTGAACACTGAAGCTTTCTTT
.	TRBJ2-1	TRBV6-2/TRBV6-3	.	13	CASSSSDTIEQFF	TGTGCCAGCAGTTCATCAGATACCATCGAGCAGTTCTTC
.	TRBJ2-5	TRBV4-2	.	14	CASSQDWRGETQYF	TGTGCCAGCAGCCAAGATTGGCGTGGAGAGACCCAGTACTTC
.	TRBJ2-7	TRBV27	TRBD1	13	CASSLSGGIEQHF	TGTGCCAGCAGTTTATCAGGGGGCATCGAGCAGCACTTC
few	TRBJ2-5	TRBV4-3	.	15	CASSQDRDPKETQYF	TGCGCCAGCAGCCAGGACCGGGACCCCAAAGAGACCCAGTACTTC
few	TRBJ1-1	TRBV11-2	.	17	CASSSNMDRLRPTEAFF	TGTGCCAGCAGCTCAAATATGGACCGACTAAGGCCCACTGAAGCTTTCTTT
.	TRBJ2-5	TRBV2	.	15	CASSDLRGVLETQYF	TGTGCCAGCAGTGATCTGCGGGGAGTTTTAGAGACCCAGTACTTC
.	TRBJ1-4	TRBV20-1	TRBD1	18	CSAASADREVWANEKLFF	TGCAGTGCTGCCTCGGCCGACAGGGAAGTTTGGGCTAATGAAAAACTGTTTTTT